This T cell receptor beta chain was identified in a study of blood T cell repertoires in COVID-19. About the study: Donors in the United States, Italy and Spain gave samples during acute or convalescent COVID-19. In each case, the material was cDNA or gDNA derived from T cells, B-cell-depleted T cells, or PBMCs.

This clone was picked up a small number of times. The germline V gene encodes CDR1 LNHDA and CDR2 SQIVND (reference sequence). The CDR3 sequence is 14 residues long. The trim removed 5 bases at V and 6 bases at J, leaving 9 bases unmatched. As originally analysed: Nucleated cell number was recorded as an estimate derived from reference gene primer amplification. Method: immunoSEQ multiplex PCR; TCRdb's copy keeps in-frame clones and lacks some. The V and J calls and clone size were taken over from that table, and D and trimming were inferred from the DNA. This table holds roughly 200,000 clones, approximately 91% found once.

The sample taken for sequencing was peripheral blood. This receptor was identified in a man aged 35-49 years with acute or convalescent COVID-19. The J gene is TRBJ1-2, the V gene TRBV19, with 7 bases identical to TRBD1. CDR3 coding DNA: TGTGCCAGTAGTGTTACAGGGGTAAGGGATGGCTACACCTTC. This encodes CASSVTGVRDGYTF.